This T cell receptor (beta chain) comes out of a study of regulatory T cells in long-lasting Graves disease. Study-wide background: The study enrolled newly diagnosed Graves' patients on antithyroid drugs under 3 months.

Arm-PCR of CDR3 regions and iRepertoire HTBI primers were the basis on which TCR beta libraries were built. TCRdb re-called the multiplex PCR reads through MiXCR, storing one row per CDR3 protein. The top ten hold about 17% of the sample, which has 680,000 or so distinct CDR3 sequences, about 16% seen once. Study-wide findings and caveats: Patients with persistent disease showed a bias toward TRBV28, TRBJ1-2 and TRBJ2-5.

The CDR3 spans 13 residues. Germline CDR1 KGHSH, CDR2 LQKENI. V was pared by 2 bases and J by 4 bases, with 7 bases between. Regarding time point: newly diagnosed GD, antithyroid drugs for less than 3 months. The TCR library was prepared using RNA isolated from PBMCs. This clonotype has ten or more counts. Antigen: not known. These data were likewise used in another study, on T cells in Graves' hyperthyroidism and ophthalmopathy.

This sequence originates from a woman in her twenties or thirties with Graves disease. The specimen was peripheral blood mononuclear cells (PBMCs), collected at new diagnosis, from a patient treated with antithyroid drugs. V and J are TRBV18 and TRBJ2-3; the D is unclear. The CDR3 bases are TGTGCCAGCTCACCATATACAGCAGATACGCAGTATTTT. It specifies CASSPYTADTQYF.